Below, 29 T cell receptor beta chains from the same sample are listed, as sequenced in a study of OX40 agonist ivuxolimab in advanced cancers. Repertoires were generated with immunoSEQ multiplex PCR, while TCRdb's copy carries only in-frame clones and drops some. The sample consists of about 69,000 clones, about nine tenths of them appearing once. Specimen: CD4+ or CD8+ T cells sorted from blood, collected in a trial of the OX40 agonist ivuxolimab. Every receptor here comes from an adult with an advanced solid tumor such as melanoma, head and neck, liver or kidney cancer.

The rearrangement uses TRBV28 and TRBJ2-3, with D uncertain. Trimming stripped 3 bases from V and 0 bases from J, with 13 bases between. CDR3 size: 16 residues. Germline V lookup: CDR1 MDHEN, CDR2 SYDVKM. The DNA for the CDR3 is TGTGCCAGCAGTTTCTCTTCTGGGGTTAGCACAGATACGCAGTATTTT. Its translation is CASSFSSGVSTDTQYF. Full variable domain (rest looked up from reference TRBV28 and TRBJ2-3): DVKVTQSSRYLVKRTGEKVFLECVQDMDHENMFWYRQDPGLGLRLIYFSYDVKMKEKGDIPEGYSVSREKKERFSLILESASTNQTSMYLCASSFSSGVSTDTQYFGPGTRLTVL.

The chain links TRBV7-9 to TRBJ2-7; D is perhaps TRBD1 or TRBD2 (5 bases each). The CDR3 runs 13 residues. The germline CDR1 and CDR2 sequences are SEHNR and FQNEAQ (reference sequence). The ends were cut back, 5 bases at V and 3 bases at J, with 11 bases in the middle. The CDR3 DNA reads TGTGCCAGCAGCCCGGGGCAGGTCTACGAGCAGTACTTC. It translates to CASSPGQVYEQYF.

The chain is built from TRBV4-2 and TRBJ1-2; 8 bases are shared with TRBD1. V trimming: 0 bases; J trimming: 4 bases; junction bases outside the gene matches: 7. The CDR3 has 16 amino acids. Germline V gives CDR1 LGHNA, CDR2 YNFKEQ. DNA for the CDR3: TGTGCCAGCAGCCAAGATTCAGAGGGGACAGGCTATGGCTACACCTTC. Its translation: CASSQDSEGTGYGYTF.

The rearrangement joins TRBV7-2 to TRBJ1-1; 12 bases agree with TRBD1. The germline CDR1 and CDR2 sequences are SGHTA and FQGNSA. This CDR3 is built from 15 residues. The junction had 9 bases not matched to a gene; V was cut back by 5 bases and J by 8 bases. CDR3 protein: CASSLGRDRGREAFF. CDR3 sequence (DNA): TGTGCCAGCAGCCTAGGACGGGACAGGGGGCGCGAAGCTTTCTTT.

The chain links TRBV5-4 to TRBJ2-7, with unresolved D. The CDR3 consists of 12 residues. The V end was cut by 0 bases, the J end by 4 bases, with 5 bases between. Germline V gene sequence: CDR1 SGHNT, CDR2 YYREEE (reference sequence). The CDR3: CASSLVGYEQYF. In DNA form, the CDR3 reads TGTGCCAGCAGCTTGGTGGGTTACGAGCAGTACTTC.

The chain carries TRBV11-2 and TRBJ1-4; D remains unclear. The V and J ends lost 3 bases and 8 bases respectively, with 7 bases between them. This CDR3 is 12 amino acids long. Germline V gives CDR1 SGHAT, CDR2 FQNNGV. CDR3 amino acids: CASSFVGEKLFF. In DNA, the CDR3 is TGTGCCAGCAGCTTTGTTGGGGAAAAACTGTTTTTT.

The J gene is TRBJ2-3, the V gene TRBV10-2, with D possibly being TRBD1 or TRBD2 (6 bases each). The CDR3 covers 17 residues. Trimming stripped 0 bases from V and 7 bases from J, with 20 bases between. CDR1 and CDR2 from the germline V gene are WSHSY and SAAADI. For the CDR3, the DNA is TGCGCCAGCAGTGAGTCCGGGGGCTGGGCCCCTTCGTATACGCAGTATTTT. It translates to CASSESGGWAPSYTQYF.

A few counts support this clone. The genes are TRBV28 and TRBJ1-5; D unclear. CDR3 size: 14 residues. Germline CDR1 is MDHEN and CDR2 is SYDVKM. Deletions cut 10 bases from V and 4 bases from J, with 17 bases between. The CDR3 region is CATSRGSGNQPQHF. The CDR3 nucleotides read TGTGCCACTAGCCGGGGTTCGGGGAATCAGCCCCAGCATTTT.

This clone was counted a single time. The rearrangement joins TRBV13 to TRBJ1-1; D is ambiguous. V was trimmed by 1 base and J by 0 bases, leaving 3 bases between them. Germline V gives CDR1 PRHDT, CDR2 FYEKMQ (reference sequence). The CDR3 has 13 amino acids. The CDR3 spells CASSLELNTEAFF. The CDR3 coding sequence is TGTGCCAGCAGCTTAGAGTTGAACACTGAAGCTTTCTTT.

The V call is TRBV11-2, the J call TRBJ1-6, with 10 nucleotides matching TRBD1. CDR3 length: 17 residues. J gave up 6 bases and V 2 bases, and 7 bases lay outside the gene matches. Looked up from germline, CDR1 is SGHAT and CDR2 is FQNNGV. In DNA form, the CDR3 reads TGTGCCAGCAGCTTACGTTTAAGGACAGGGGGTAATTCACCCCTCCACTTT. Translation gives CASSLRLRTGGNSPLHF.

The V and J genes are TRBV30 and TRBJ2-3, with TRBD2 as a possible D gene (5 bases). The germline V and J ends were trimmed by 2 bases and 6 bases, with 18 bases remaining between them. Germline V lookup: CDR1 GTSNPN, CDR2 SVGIG (reference sequence). The CDR3 contains 15 residues. CDR3 coding DNA: TGTGCCTGGAGTAGGGCGGGCACCGGCGGGGATACGCAGTATTTT. As protein: CAWSRAGTGGDTQYF.

This clone was seen more than once but under ten times. The identical CDR3 is also encoded by other nucleotide sequences in the sample. J is TRBJ2-2 and V is TRBV7-3, with unresolved D. Germline values: CDR1 SGHTA, CDR2 FQGTGA. This CDR3 has 13 residues. Trimming took off 0 bases at V and 5 bases at J, with 4 bases between the two ends. CDR3 sequence (DNA): TGTGCCAGCAGCTTAACAGGGACCGGGGAGCTGTTTTTT. Translation gives CASSLTGTGELFF.

This chain uses TRBV5-1 with TRBJ1-4; D unclear. The CDR3 has 14 amino acids. CDR1 is SGHRS and CDR2 is YFSETQ in the germline V gene. Trimming took off 4 bases at V and 7 bases at J, with 14 bases between the two ends. As DNA, the CDR3 is TGCGCCAGCAGCCTCACTTCTGCGGGTGAAAAACTGTTTTTT. It encodes CASSLTSAGEKLFF.

In its sample, this clone was seen a few times. The chain carries TRBV5-4 and TRBJ2-2; D is undetermined. The CDR3 is made up of 14 amino acids. The germline CDR1 and CDR2 sequences are SGHNT and YYREEE (reference sequence). Deletions cut 1 base from V and 3 bases from J, with 7 bases between. The CDR3 DNA reads as TGTGCCAGCAGCTTGTCCGAATACACCGGGGAGCTGTTTTTT. Its translation is CASSLSEYTGELFF.

The V gene is TRBV18, the J gene TRBJ2-2; D remains ambiguous. The V gene's germline CDR1 is KGHSH and CDR2 LQKENI. The CDR3 is made up of 13 amino acids. Trimming pared 8 bases from V and 7 bases from J, leaving 14 bases between. The CDR3 here is CASPVIGGGELFF. The CDR3 region has the DNA TGTGCCAGCCCTGTTATCGGTGGCGGGGAGCTGTTTTTT. The full variable domain, completed using reference TRBV18 and TRBJ2-2, is NAGVMQNPRHLVRRRGQEARLRCSPMKGHSHVYWYRQLPEEGLKFMVYLQKENIIDESGMPKERFSAEFPKEGPSILRIQQVVRGDSAAYFCASPVIGGGELFFGEGSRLTVL.

This clone has just one count. The chain uses TRBV4-1 and TRBJ2-2, with TRBD2 identical over 8 bases. The CDR3 contains 16 residues. The junction had 7 bases not matched to a gene; V was cut back by 2 bases and J by 5 bases. Germline CDR1 and CDR2: MGHRA and YSYEKL. The CDR3 DNA is TGCGCCAGCAGCCAACCGGGAGGGCCGAGAACCGGGGAGCTGTTTTTT. Translated: CASSQPGGPRTGELFF.

The rearrangement uses TRBV15 and TRBJ2-1, with 7 bases identical to TRBD1. CDR1 LNHNV and CDR2 YYDKDF come from the germline V gene (reference sequence). The CDR3 totals 15 residues. The trim removed 5 bases at V and 10 bases at J, leaving 14 bases unmatched. The CDR3 DNA sequence: TGTGCCACCAGCGCCCGGGACAGTATCTTGGTAGAGCAGTTCTTC. It encodes CATSARDSILVEQFF.

Turning to this clone: This specimen includes other DNA sequences encoding the same CDR3. The gene calls are TRBV18 and TRBJ2-1; D remains unclear. With 1 base removed from V and 5 bases from J, the gap between germline ends came to 9 bases. Germline V gene data show CDR1 as KGHSH and CDR2 as LQKENI. The CDR3 contains 14 residues. DNA of the CDR3: TGTGCCAGCTCACCACTAACCCGAAACAATGAGCAGTTCTTC. This encodes CASSPLTRNNEQFF.

The chain has TRBV9 and TRBJ2-2; D may correspond to TRBD1 or TRBD2 (6 bases each). V was pared by 7 bases and J by 4 bases, with 14 bases between. Germline lookup yields CDR1 SGDLS and CDR2 YYNGEE. The CDR3 extends over 14 amino acids. CDR3 sequence reads: CASGRGGPTGELFF. CDR3 DNA: TGTGCCAGCGGCCGTGGGGGGCCCACCGGGGAGCTGTTTTTT.

This chain's CDR3 is CASSEPGQGVSETQYF. CDR3 bases: TGTGCCAGCAGTGAGCCGGGACAGGGCGTTTCAGAGACCCAGTACTTC. The V gene is TRBV6-1, the J gene TRBJ2-5; 9 bases align to TRBD1. This CDR3 contains 16 residues. With 3 bases clipped from V and 4 bases from J, the junction kept 9 bases outside the gene matches. The germline CDR1 and CDR2 sequences are MNHNS and SASEGT.

The rearrangement uses TRBV27 and TRBJ2-7; tentative D call: TRBD2 (6 bases). Germline assignment: CDR1 MNHEY and CDR2 SMNVEV (reference sequence). V was shortened by 5 bases and J by 0 bases, with 14 bases between the two germline ends. The CDR3 consists of 15 residues. The CDR3 nucleotides are TGTGCCAGCAGTCCCCGACTAGTCCCCTCCTACGAGCAGTACTTC. It is translated as CASSPRLVPSYEQYF.

The rearrangement joins TRBV2 to TRBJ2-5; TRBD1 matches 12 bases. CDR1 and CDR2 (germline): SNHLY, FYNNEI. The CDR3 contains 15 residues. The V segment lost 7 bases and the J segment 7 bases; nucleotides outside the gene matches: 10. The CDR3 nucleotides read TGTGCCAGCAAGGGGGGACAGGGGGCGCAGGGGACCCAGTACTTC. Amino acids: CASKGGQGAQGTQYF.

The rearrangement uses TRBV18 and TRBJ2-6, with a possible D match to TRBD2 (6 bases). Trimming took 3 bases from V and 1 from J, leaving 10 bases between them. Germline V gives CDR1 KGHSH, CDR2 LQKENI. This CDR3 is built from 16 residues. This CDR3 is CASSPGEASGANVLTF. The DNA of the CDR3 is TGTGCCAGCTCACCCGGGGAGGCGTCTGGGGCCAACGTCCTGACTTTC.

In DNA, the CDR3 is TGCGCCAGCATATGCCAGGGGGCAGGTAGTATGACTGAAGCTTTCTTT. Its protein product is CASICQGAGSMTEAFF. The rearrangement joins TRBV10-1 to TRBJ1-1; 8 nucleotides agree with TRBD1. V gave up 7 bases and J gave up 5 bases; unmatched junction bases: 15. Germline V lookup: CDR1 WNHNN, CDR2 SYGVQD (reference sequence). This CDR3 is built from 16 residues.

This chain uses TRBV27 with TRBJ2-1; no definite D call. Trimming removed 0 bases at V and 2 bases at J, with 8 bases between. CDR1 MNHEY and CDR2 SMNVEV come from the germline V gene (reference sequence). The CDR3 has 15 amino acids. The CDR3 nucleotides are TGTGCCAGCAGTTTATCGCAGTATCCCTACAATGAGCAGTTCTTC. It yields the protein CASSLSQYPYNEQFF.

This sequence joins TRBV7-2 and TRBJ1-3; 9 nucleotides match TRBD1. Unmatched junction bases numbered 2, after V lost 2 bases and J lost 3 bases. In germline, CDR1 is SGHTA, CDR2 FQGNSA. This CDR3 spans 15 amino acids. The CDR3 protein is CASSLPTGGGNTIYF. The CDR3 region has the DNA TGTGCCAGCAGCTTACCGACAGGGGGTGGAAACACCATATATTTT.

The chain has TRBV27 and TRBJ1-5; a weak D match, TRBD1 (5 bases). The CDR3 has 13 residues. The V gene's germline CDR1 is MNHEY and CDR2 SMNVEV (reference sequence). The ends were cut back, 2 bases at V and 6 bases at J, with 8 bases in the middle. CDR3 in DNA: TGTGCCAGCAGTTTAGCGGGGGGTCAGCCCCAGCATTTT. Translating it yields CASSLAGGQPQHF.

The chain recombines TRBV7-9 with TRBJ1-4, with D possibly TRBD1 on 6 matching bases. V was pared by 0 bases and J by 2 bases, with 13 bases between. The germline V gene has CDR1 SEHNR and CDR2 FQNEAQ (reference sequence). The CDR3 is 17 residues long. CDR3 sequence reads: CASSLAHGDITNEKLFF. In DNA, the CDR3 is TGTGCCAGCAGCTTAGCGCACGGGGACATCACTAATGAAAAACTGTTTTTT.

The chain links TRBV9 to TRBJ1-3, with a possible D match to TRBD1 (6 bases). Between the trimmed V and J ends, which lost 4 bases and 4 bases, there was a span of 18 bases. This CDR3 contains 16 residues. In germline, CDR1 is SGDLS, CDR2 YYNGEE. DNA of the CDR3: TGTGCCAGCAGCTCTCGCGACAGGCCCCAAGGAAACACCATATATTTT. This encodes CASSSRDRPQGNTIYF.